This T cell receptor beta chain comes out of a study of cytomegalovirus exposure and HLA in healthy donors. As for this clone: Antigen specificity is unknown.

Study-level results: A few V segments could not be told apart, such as TRBV6-2 and TRBV6-3, and were left out. Most TCR sequences proved rare, with some public TCRs found in many donors.

The V end was cut by 0 bases, the J end by 3 bases, with 9 bases between. CDR1 and CDR2 (germline): KGHSH, LQKENI. The CDR3 runs 14 residues. Amplification used 60 Vbeta primers and 13 Jbeta primers. The method was immunoSEQ multiplex PCR; TCRdb's version includes in-frame clones alone and lacks a portion of them. The data show about 160,000 clones, around four fifths seen once. The rearrangement uses TRBV18 and TRBJ2-7; a possible D gene is TRBD1 (5 bases). Sequenced sample: PBMCs. The receptor comes from a man aged 18 to 30 in good health and CMV-seronegative. The CDR3 loop is CASSPPTAYYEQYF. CDR3 DNA sequence: TGTGCCAGCTCACCACCGACAGCTTACTACGAGCAGTACTTC.